Below, one T cell receptor beta chain is given with its context. The target antigen is unknown. The library was made from cDNA and included unique molecular identifiers. TCRdb recomputed calls from the PCR reads with MiXCR, one row per CDR3 protein. Counted here are more than 450,000 distinct CDR3 sequences, 44% occurring once; the ten biggest clones make up 1.5% to 2%. This CDR3 has 15 residues. Germline V gene lookup returns CDR1 SGHVS and CDR2 FQNEAQ. The ends were cut back, 5 bases at V and 3 bases at J, with 16 bases in the middle. The entry originates in a study of post-analysis software for immune sequencing data. Study-wide findings and caveats: Elevated frequency relative to controls characterized roughly 5 TRBV segments in patients, TRBV5-6, TRBV5-1 and TRBV20-1 among them.

The sequenced material came from blood. The TCR originated in a girl aged 10 to 17 with multiple sclerosis. This chain uses TRBV7-8 with TRBJ1-2; weak D call: TRBD1 (5 bases). The CDR3: CASSERIGGDYGYTF. In DNA form, the CDR3 reads TGTGCCAGCAGCGAACGGATCGGGGGGGACTATGGCTACACCTTC.